This T cell receptor (beta chain) stems from a study of blood T cell repertoires in COVID-19. Study summary: Collection of acute and convalescent COVID-19 samples took place in the United States, Italy and Spain.

Germline V gives CDR1 MNHEY, CDR2 SVGAGI. The CDR3 covers 15 residues. Trimming took 5 bases from V and 6 from J; bases not matched to a gene: 8. As handled by the study authors: Estimates of nucleated cell counts were drawn from the amplification of reference gene primers. Generated by immunoSEQ multiplex PCR, the TCRdb table keeps only in-frame clones and is missing some. The V and J calls and clone size are taken from that table; D and trimming were inferred from the DNA. The sample contains approximately 530,000 clones, 85% to 90% of which appear only once. Sequenced: peripheral blood. The V call is TRBV6-5, the J call TRBJ2-2, with 8 bases identical to TRBD2. This clonotype was obtained from a woman between 50 and 59 years old with COVID-19, enrolled during active disease. The CDR3 sequence is CASSPKRGLSGELFF. The CDR3 bases are TGTGCCAGCAGTCCGAAGCGGGGGTTATCCGGGGAGCTGTTTTTT.